The 7 T cell receptor beta chains in this list originate from one sample, sequenced in a study of STAT5B mutations in CD4+ large granular lymphocyte leukemia. Measured with immunoSEQ multiplex PCR; TCRdb has only the in-frame clones, and not every one. This table holds 38,000 or so clones, roughly 85% found once. Sequencing was performed on CD4+ T cells from blood buffy coats. These receptors all come from a human donor in good health.

The chain couples TRBV30 to TRBJ2-5; 15 positions match TRBD2. Trimming at V came to 4 bases and at J to 5 bases, leaving 11 bases not matched to a gene. The CDR3 is 17 residues long. Germline-derived CDR1 and CDR2 are GTSNPN and SVGIG (reference sequence). The DNA of the CDR3 is TGTGCCTGGAAAGGGACTAGCGGGGGGCTCCTGTGGGAGACCCAGTACTTC. It is translated as CAWKGTSGGLLWETQYF.

V usage is TRBV7-8 and J usage is TRBJ2-1, with TRBD2 matching over 10 bases. J lost 6 bases, V lost 5 bases, and 13 bases had no gene match. The CDR3 is 17 residues long. The germline gives CDR1 SGHVS, CDR2 FQNEAQ. In nucleotides, the CDR3 is TGTGCCAGCAGCGCATACCGACTAGCGGGCTTCGCCAATGAGCAGTTCTTC. This translates into CASSAYRLAGFANEQFF.

The rearrangement joins TRBV13 to TRBJ1-6; 8 bases are shared with TRBD1. V lost 0 bases and J lost 9; bases outside the gene matches: 7. The CDR3 sequence is 16 residues long. Germline V gives CDR1 PRHDT, CDR2 FYEKMQ (reference sequence). CDR3 DNA: TGTGCCAGCAGCTTAGGCGCAGGGGGCTTAGGTTCACCCCTCCACTTT. Protein: CASSLGAGGLGSPLHF.

The rearrangement links TRBV11-2 to TRBJ2-7; no firm D call. Trimming took off 5 bases at V and 1 base at J, with 18 bases between the two ends. Looked up from germline, CDR1 is SGHAT and CDR2 is FQNNGV. The CDR3 totals 16 residues. CDR3 sequence: CASSPPGGFGSYEQYF. The CDR3, as DNA: TGTGCCAGCAGCCCCCCCGGTGGTTTCGGGTCCTACGAGCAGTACTTC.

The rearrangement joins TRBV25-1 to TRBJ2-7, with D possibly being TRBD2 (5 bases). CDR3 length: 12 residues. CDR1 and CDR2 from the germline V gene are MGHDK and SYGVNS. The V and J ends lost 4 bases and 5 bases respectively, with 9 bases between them. CDR3 sequence (DNA): TGTGCCAGCAGTGTATCCGGGGACGAGCAGTACTTC. As protein: CASSVSGDEQYF.

A word on this clone: The DNA is left out, because the CDR3 cannot be placed on it with certainty; the CDR3 is given as TCRdb lists it. The chain joins TRBV5-1 to TRBJ2-1; the D call in the table, TRBD1, was not verified against the DNA. Germline CDR1 reads SGHRS; CDR2 reads YFSETQ. The CDR3 is 17 amino acids long, termini counted. The CDR3 protein is CASSFSLDRSSYNEQFF.

The chain recombines TRBV5-6 with TRBJ2-7; 7 positions match TRBD1. Germline V gene lookup returns CDR1 SGHDT and CDR2 YYEEEE. The CDR3 extends over 14 amino acids. V shed 6 bases and J 0 bases; nucleotides not matched to a gene: 6. This chain's CDR3 is CASKGQAFSYEQYF. For the CDR3, the DNA is TGTGCCAGCAAAGGACAGGCGTTCTCCTACGAGCAGTACTTC. Drawing the rest from reference TRBV5-6 and TRBJ2-7, the complete variable domain is DAGVTQSPTHLIKTRGQQVTLRCSPKSGHDTVSWYQQALGQGPQFIFQYYEEEERQRGNFPDRFSGHQFPNYSSELNVNALLLGDSALYLCASKGQAFSYEQYFGPGTRLTVT.